This entry concerns a single TCR beta chain. The data belong to a study of cytomegalovirus exposure and HLA in healthy donors. V was pared by 6 bases and J by 5 bases, with 10 bases of the junction left unmatched. This CDR3 is built from 15 residues. Germline CDR1 and CDR2: MNHEY and SVGAGI. The PCR ran on 60 Vbeta and 13 Jbeta primers. Measured with immunoSEQ multiplex PCR; TCRdb has only the in-frame clones, and not every one. The table records 140,000 or so clones, about 82% of them present only once. The chain has TRBV6-5 and TRBJ2-3; 8 nucleotides agree with TRBD2. The sequence came from a male donor in good health and CMV-seronegative. The sequencing input was PBMCs. The chain's CDR3 is CASSSSGGRIDTQYF. CDR3 DNA: TGTGCCAGCAGCTCAAGCGGGGGCCGGATAGATACGCAGTATTTT.